This T cell receptor beta chain was profiled in a study of tumor and adjacent non-tumor tissue in lung cancer. Broader study findings: TCR diversity was significantly greater in tumor than normal lung tissue. Higher tumor TCR diversity was associated with shorter survival.

Of note for this clonotype: Its specificity is not known.

CDR1 is SEHNR, CDR2 FQNEAQ, per germline (reference sequence). The CDR3 sequence is 15 residues long. Trimming took 9 bases from V and 7 from J; bases not matched to a gene: 15. RNA was extracted from bulk tissue without any cell sorting. Three rounds of nested PCR, following a modified ARM-PCR protocol, produced the TCRbeta library. Each CDR3 protein gets one entry after TCRdb re-called the multiplex PCR reads with MiXCR. Here the sample spans fewer than 150,000 distinct CDR3 sequences, around 61% being singletons. The clonotype was recovered from a man between 60 and 75 years old with small cell lung cancer. The chain uses TRBV7-9 and TRBJ1-5; 7 bases are a match to TRBD1. Sequencing was performed on lung tumor tissue. The CDR3 region is CASNSGTELAQPQHF. The CDR3 nucleotides read TGTGCCAGTAACTCCGGGACAGAACTCGCGCAGCCCCAGCATTTT.